The rows below give T cell receptor beta chains drawn from one sample of a study of technical replicates of blood from a few donors. Produced via immunoSEQ multiplex PCR; TCRdb's table is partial and in-frame only. The sample has tens of thousands of clones, 94% seen once. The sequenced material came from T cells isolated from PBMCs. The receptors come from a human donor in good health. Each CDR3 is given with its conserved first and last residue. Fields, in order: J gene, clone size, D gene, V gene, CDR3 protein, CDR3 DNA. The D gene is left open where the match is weak. Clone size is stated in some rows and not others, as once, few, many or a class when expanded.

J: TRBJ2-7
size: NA
D: NA
V: TRBV27
CDR3: CASSTRAGLAREQYF
DNA: TGTGCCAGCAGTACCCGAGCGGGCTTGGCTAGGGAGCAGTACTTC

J: TRBJ2-1
size: NA
D: TRBD1
V: TRBV4-1
CDR3: CASSPRTGRFYNEQFF
DNA: TGCGCCAGCAGCCCCCGGACAGGGAGATTCTACAATGAGCAGTTCTTC

J: TRBJ2-5
size: NA
D: TRBD1
V: TRBV30
CDR3: CAWRKGTGSQETQYF
DNA: TGTGCCTGGAGAAAGGGGACAGGGAGTCAAGAGACCCAGTACTTC

J: TRBJ2-2
size: NA
D: TRBD1
V: TRBV28
CDR3: CASRQTGMKTGELFF
DNA: TGTGCCAGCCGCCAGACAGGGATGAAAACCGGGGAGCTGTTTTTT

J: TRBJ2-7
size: NA
D: NA
V: TRBV4-2
CDR3: CASSRTGESYEQYF
DNA: TGTGCCAGCAGCCGGACGGGAGAGTCCTACGAGCAGTACTTC

J: TRBJ2-3
size: NA
D: NA
V: TRBV5-1
CDR3: CASSLREGTDTQYF
DNA: TGCGCCAGCAGCCTCAGGGAGGGCACAGATACGCAGTATTTT

J: TRBJ1-1
size: NA
D: NA
V: TRBV19
CDR3: CASITRLNTEAFF
DNA: TGTGCCAGTATTACCCGCCTAAACACTGAAGCTTTCTTT

J: TRBJ2-1
size: NA
D: NA
V: TRBV15
CDR3: CATSVDYYNEQFF
DNA: TGTGCCACCAGCGTGGACTACTACAATGAGCAGTTCTTC

J: TRBJ1-2
size: NA
D: TRBD1
V: TRBV19
CDR3: CASSRRQGTNYGYTF
DNA: TGTGCCAGTAGTAGAAGACAGGGAACTAACTATGGCTACACCTTC

J: TRBJ1-3
size: NA
D: NA
V: TRBV7-6
CDR3: CASSLSDRSYSGNTIYF
DNA: TGTGCCAGCAGCTTATCCGACAGGTCCTACTCTGGAAACACCATATATTTT

J: TRBJ2-5
size: NA
D: NA
V: TRBV6-5
CDR3: CASTGPRTEKETQYF
DNA: TGTGCCAGCACCGGGCCCAGGACTGAGAAAGAGACCCAGTACTTC

J: TRBJ1-3
size: NA
D: NA
V: TRBV18
CDR3: CASSSTVPGNTIYF
DNA: TGTGCCAGCTCATCCACGGTCCCTGGAAACACCATATATTTT

J: TRBJ1-2
size: NA
D: NA
V: TRBV6-4
CDR3: CASGEGTYGYTF
DNA: TGTGCCAGCGGAGAAGGTACCTATGGCTACACCTTC

J: TRBJ1-2
size: once
D: NA
V: TRBV18
CDR3: CASSPTRVPNYGYTF
DNA: TGTGCCAGCTCACCAACTAGGGTACCTAACTATGGCTACACCTTC

J: TRBJ2-3
size: NA
D: NA
V: TRBV19
CDR3: CASSLQGNRGDTQYF
DNA: TGTGCCAGTAGTCTTCAGGGGAATAGGGGAGATACGCAGTATTTT

J: TRBJ2-1
size: NA
D: NA
V: TRBV10-2
CDR3: CASIGGSYNEQFF
DNA: TGCGCCAGCATTGGCGGCTCCTACAATGAGCAGTTCTTC

J: TRBJ1-1
size: once
D: NA
V: TRBV6-5
CDR3: CASTLQGNTEAFF
DNA: TGTGCCAGCACCCTACAGGGAAACACTGAAGCTTTCTTT

J: TRBJ1-3
size: NA
D: NA
V: TRBV5-1
CDR3: CASSLEGTFSGNTIYF
DNA: TGCGCCAGCAGCTTGGAAGGGACTTTCTCTGGAAACACCATATATTTT

J: TRBJ2-5
size: NA
D: TRBD2
V: TRBV15
CDR3: CATSRWGGTNQETQYF
DNA: TGTGCCACCAGCAGATGGGGGGGGACTAACCAAGAGACCCAGTACTTC

J: TRBJ2-7
size: NA
D: TRBD2
V: TRBV11-2
CDR3: CASSLVGGASYEQYF
DNA: TGTGCCAGCAGCTTAGTCGGGGGGGCCTCTTACGAGCAGTACTTC

J: TRBJ1-1
size: few
D: NA
V: TRBV5-1
CDR3: CASSSWTRTGYVNTEAFF
DNA: TGCGCCAGCAGCTCCTGGACAAGGACGGGTTATGTGAACACTGAAGCTTTCTTT

J: TRBJ2-7
size: NA
D: NA
V: TRBV27
CDR3: CASSWIGGKNYEQYF
DNA: TGTGCCAGCAGCTGGATTGGAGGGAAGAACTACGAGCAGTACTTC

J: TRBJ1-1
size: NA
D: NA
V: TRBV5-4
CDR3: CASSPSPEGTEAFF
DNA: TGTGCCAGCAGTCCCTCCCCAGAGGGCACTGAAGCTTTCTTT